Sequencing of this T cell receptor beta chain was carried out in a study of cytomegalovirus exposure and HLA in healthy donors (dated by TCRdb to 2016 to 2017). The study in broad terms: A later analysis indicated that the 120 or so validation repertoires were generated on the platform also employed for the approximately 670 repertoires of the first cohort. In addition to the first cohort of around 670 subjects, a separate validation cohort of approximately 110 different subjects was used. To predict cytomegalovirus infection status, the study combined high-throughput TCR immunosequencing, statistical association of individual TCRs with disease status, and machine learning. The aim of the study was to test whether cataloging public T cell receptors could identify signatures of past pathogen exposure. Overall study results and their limits: Cytomegalovirus status was reported to be diagnosed by the classifier with high specificity and sensitivity in both the original and validation cohorts. A few of the identified cytomegalovirus-associated TCR beta chains were confirmed in vitro to be specific for cytomegalovirus antigens. A later analysis lacked HLA typing for the validation cohort, so it scored co-occurrence in that cohort across all 110 or so repertoires. Across donors, most TCR sequences were observed very rarely, whereas some public TCRs were present in many individuals. Subsequent analysis determined that TCRs grouped into clusters in the first cohort also showed a tendency toward co-occurrence across the 120 or so validation repertoires, and 94% of cluster scores exceeded 0. The authors suggested that the approach could potentially be extended to other disease states and immunological phenotypes. A total of roughly 160 TCR beta chains were listed by the study as associated with cytomegalovirus.

Comment on this clone: The antigen this receptor binds is unknown. No qualities accompany the bases; no much larger clone lies one base away.

Per the germline V gene, SNHLY is the CDR1 and FYNNEI is the CDR2. The CDR3 measures 16 amino acids from cysteine to phenylalanine. The sequence is cut down to CDR3 DNA, 48 bases in frame from base 1. V is clipped by 7 bases and J by 4 bases, and the sequence between their germline boundaries is 17 bases long. The library was built by means of the immunoSEQ multiplex PCR assay. In the source study's methods: A statistical classification framework was built to diagnose cytomegalovirus status from the catalog of TCR beta chain sequences. The immuneACCESS repertoire file appears here via TCRdb, limited to in-frame rearrangements. These files lack a portion of the clones; in checked studies, under half of the deficit traces to unresolved V genes, and the cause of the others is not known. The D gene and trimming were derived from the DNA, and the V and J assignments and clone size from that table. The sample table holds 150,000 to 200,000 clones, of which 95% to 96% were seen once. The ten largest clones capture approximately 0.97% of the sample.

The donors were included in the validation cohort of around 120 subjects, a group kept apart from the approximately 690-subject first cohort. This chain is built from TRBV2 and TRBJ1-6; matching of 6 bases hints at TRBD1 as the D gene. Material: PBMCs. The TCR sequence derives from a woman under 30 in good health and CMV-seronegative. The CDR3 reads CASKGVDRAYNSPLHF. At the DNA level, the sequence is TGTGCCAGCAAAGGGGTGGACAGAGCTTATAATTCACCCCTCCACTTT.